This T cell receptor beta chain was recorded in a study of glioma-infiltrating T cells after dendritic cell vaccination. As for the study in general: Patients had newly diagnosed or recurrent glioblastoma and received dendritic cell vaccines.

The immunoSEQ assay amplified TCRB CDR3 from up to roughly 2 ug DNA. Assay: immunoSEQ multiplex PCR; the TCRdb copy retains only in-frame clones and omits some. This table has 85,000 or so clones, roughly 85% appearing once. Details on this clone: No antigen is known for it.

Time point of the sample: after dendritic cell vaccination, including at tumor progression/relapse. Only patients with spare fresh-frozen tumor and over two years of follow-up were included. Study-level points and caveats: Estimated pretreatment TIL content predicted outcome after dendritic cell vaccination.

Sequenced material: blood, taken after dendritic cell vaccination. This sequence originates from a human donor with glioblastoma.

The CDR3: CASSRRGVAYEQYF. DNA of the CDR3: TGTGCCAGCAGTCGGCGGGGAGTGGCCTACGAGCAGTACTTC. V is TRBV27 and J is TRBJ2-7; possibly TRBD2 for D (6 bases). The CDR3 length is 14 residues. Germline V gene data show CDR1 as MNHEY and CDR2 as SMNVEV (reference sequence). Trimming cost V 5 bases and J 2 bases, with 13 bases left between them.